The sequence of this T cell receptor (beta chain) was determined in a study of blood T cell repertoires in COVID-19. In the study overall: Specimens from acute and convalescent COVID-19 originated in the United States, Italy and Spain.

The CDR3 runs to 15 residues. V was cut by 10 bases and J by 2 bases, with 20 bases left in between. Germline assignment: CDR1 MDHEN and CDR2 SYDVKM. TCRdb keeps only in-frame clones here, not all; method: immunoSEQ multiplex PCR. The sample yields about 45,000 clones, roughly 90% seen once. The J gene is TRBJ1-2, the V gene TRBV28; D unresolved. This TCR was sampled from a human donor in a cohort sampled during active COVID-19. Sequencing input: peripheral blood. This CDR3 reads CATETLQNPNYGYTF. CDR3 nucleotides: TGTGCCACAGAAACACTACAAAACCCCAACTATGGCTACACCTTC.